This T cell receptor beta chain came from a study of CD8 T cell repertoires and HIV-1 epitope variants. Overall study context: The baseline condition was 1M T cells left uncultured.

Comment on this clone: Its matching antigen is unknown.

The protocol was immunoSEQ multiplex PCR, while the TCRdb copy is restricted to in-frame clones and leaves out a portion. Here the sample spans some 5,500 clones, 64% being singletons. This CDR3 has 18 residues. Trimming took 5 bases from V and 5 from J, leaving 22 bases between them. CDR1 SSHAT and CDR2 FNYEAQ come from the germline V gene (reference sequence). J is TRBJ2-6 and V is TRBV7-7; D is uncertain. The specimen sequenced was cultured CD8+ T cells derived from PBMCs. The TCR sequence derives from a male donor with HIV. For the CDR3, the DNA is TGTGCCAGCAGCCCGCGTTTAGTGCCACAAAGTCGGGCCAACGTCCTGACTTTC. Translated, it gives CASSPRLVPQSRANVLTF.